This T cell receptor (beta chain) was observed in a study of cytomegalovirus exposure and HLA in healthy donors. Study at large: Out of about 180 million T cells, an earlier analysis found roughly 110 million unique TCR beta sequences in total.

Samples came from healthy bone marrow donors. Each donor was nominally healthy when sampled (though unrecorded immune exposures were likely). On this clone: The same CDR3 can be traced to other DNA sequences in this sample.

A multiplex PCR was run with 60 Vbeta primers and 13 Jbeta primers. In the original analysis: Among the unique TCR beta chains that a later analysis counted, some 73 million in all, some 10 million were shared. Data came from immunoSEQ multiplex PCR; TCRdb stores just in-frame clones and leaves some out. V and J calls and clone size come straight from that table; D and trimming were deduced from the DNA. The sample shows 130,000 to 150,000 clones, 79% of them seen only once. The sequencing sample was made of PBMCs. The TCR originated in a young man in good health and CMV-seronegative.

The CDR3 region is CASSLRGGNEQFF. CDR3 sequence (DNA): TGCGCCAGCAGCCTCCGAGGGGGCAATGAGCAGTTCTTC. The chain couples TRBV5-1 to TRBJ2-1; D may be TRBD1 (6 bases). Trimming took off 4 bases at V and 6 bases at J, with 11 bases between the two ends. The CDR3 contains 13 residues. CDR1 and CDR2 (germline): SGHRS, YFSETQ.